Sequencing of this T cell receptor beta chain was carried out in a study of blood T cell repertoires in COVID-19. Study summary: COVID-19 samples collected from the United States, Italy and Spain covered acute and convalescent phases. The analysed material was cDNA or gDNA that came from T cells, B-cell-depleted T cells, or PBMCs.

Assignment of participants to cohorts was predicated upon participant-reported clinical history. Original processing notes: Amplifying reference gene primers gave estimates of nucleated cell counts. Clones were read by immunoSEQ multiplex PCR, and TCRdb kept only the in-frame ones, dropping some. V, J and clone size derive from that table, while D and trimming were established from the DNA sequence. The sample lists about 280,000 clones; around 85% were seen once. Per germline, CDR1 LNHDA and CDR2 SQIVND (reference sequence). This CDR3 has 14 residues. V lost 5 bases and J 3 bases, leaving 10 bases between the germline ends.

The clonotype originates from a woman aged 50 to 65 who had recovered from COVID-19. This chain joins TRBV19 and TRBJ1-4, with D maybe TRBD1 (6 bases). The sequenced sample consisted of PBMCs or T cells enriched from blood (not recorded which). The CDR3 here is CASSLSGANEKLFF. The CDR3 nucleotides are TGTGCCAGTAGTTTGTCAGGGGCTAATGAAAAACTGTTTTTT.